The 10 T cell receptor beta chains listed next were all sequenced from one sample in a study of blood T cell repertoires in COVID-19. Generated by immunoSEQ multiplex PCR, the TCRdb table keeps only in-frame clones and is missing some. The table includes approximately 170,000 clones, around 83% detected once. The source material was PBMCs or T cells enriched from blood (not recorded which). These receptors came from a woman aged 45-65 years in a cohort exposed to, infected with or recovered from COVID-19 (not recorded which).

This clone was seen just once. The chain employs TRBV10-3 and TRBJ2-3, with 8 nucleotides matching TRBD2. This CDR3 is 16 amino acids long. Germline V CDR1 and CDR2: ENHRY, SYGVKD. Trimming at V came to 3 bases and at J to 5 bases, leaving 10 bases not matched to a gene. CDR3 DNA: TGTGCCATCAGTGATGAAGGTGTGGCGGGGGGAGATACGCAGTATTTT. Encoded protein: CAISDEGVAGGDTQYF.

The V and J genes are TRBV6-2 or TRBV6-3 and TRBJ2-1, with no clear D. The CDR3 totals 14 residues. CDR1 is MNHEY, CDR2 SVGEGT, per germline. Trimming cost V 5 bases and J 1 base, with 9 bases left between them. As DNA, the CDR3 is TGTGCCAGCAGTAAGCCGAATTCCTACAATGAGCAGTTCTTC. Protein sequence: CASSKPNSYNEQFF.

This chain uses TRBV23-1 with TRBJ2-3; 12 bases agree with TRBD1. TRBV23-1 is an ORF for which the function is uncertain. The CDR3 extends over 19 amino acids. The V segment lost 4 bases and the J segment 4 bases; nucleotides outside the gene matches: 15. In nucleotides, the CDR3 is TGCGCCAGCAGTCCCATGAGGCGGACCGGGACAGGGGGCGCAGATACGCAGTATTTT. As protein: CASSPMRRTGTGGADTQYF.

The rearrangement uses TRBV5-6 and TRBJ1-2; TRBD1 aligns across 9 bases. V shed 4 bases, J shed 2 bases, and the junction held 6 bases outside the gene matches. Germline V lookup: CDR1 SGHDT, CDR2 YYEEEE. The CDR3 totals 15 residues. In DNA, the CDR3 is TGTGCCAGCAGCAAACAGGGGGCTGGAAACTATGGCTACACCTTC. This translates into CASSKQGAGNYGYTF.

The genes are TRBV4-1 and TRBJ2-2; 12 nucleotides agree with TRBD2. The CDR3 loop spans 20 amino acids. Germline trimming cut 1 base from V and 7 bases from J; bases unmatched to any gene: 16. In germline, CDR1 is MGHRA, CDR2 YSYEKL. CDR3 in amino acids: CASSQGPLLAGGEKSGELFF. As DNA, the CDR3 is TGCGCCAGCAGCCAAGGCCCGCTTCTAGCGGGAGGGGAGAAAAGCGGGGAGCTGTTTTTT.

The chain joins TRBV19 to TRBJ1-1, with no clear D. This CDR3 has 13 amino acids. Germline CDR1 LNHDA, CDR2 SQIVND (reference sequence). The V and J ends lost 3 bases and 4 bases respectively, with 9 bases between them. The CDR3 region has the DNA TGTGCCAGTAGTATTAGTAAGTTCACTGAAGCTTTCTTT. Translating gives CASSISKFTEAFF.

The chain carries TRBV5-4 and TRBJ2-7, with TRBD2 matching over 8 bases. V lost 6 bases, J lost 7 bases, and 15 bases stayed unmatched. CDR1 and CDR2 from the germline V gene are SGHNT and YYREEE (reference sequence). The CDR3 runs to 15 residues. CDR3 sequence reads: CASTPGASGSREQYF. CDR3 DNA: TGTGCCAGCACCCCAGGAGCTAGCGGGTCGAGAGAGCAGTACTTC.

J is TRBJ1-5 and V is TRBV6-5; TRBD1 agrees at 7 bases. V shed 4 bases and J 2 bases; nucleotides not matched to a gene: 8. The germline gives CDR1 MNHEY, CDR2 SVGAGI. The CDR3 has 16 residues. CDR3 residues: CASSSLGGSGNQPQHF. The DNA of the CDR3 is TGTGCCAGCAGTTCGCTAGGGGGCTCGGGCAATCAGCCCCAGCATTTT.

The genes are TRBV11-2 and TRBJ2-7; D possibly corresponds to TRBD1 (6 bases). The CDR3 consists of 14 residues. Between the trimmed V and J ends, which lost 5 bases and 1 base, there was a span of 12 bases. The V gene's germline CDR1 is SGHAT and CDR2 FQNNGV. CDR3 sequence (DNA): TGTGCCAGCAGCCAACTGGGGGCTTCCTACGAGCAGTACTTC. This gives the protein CASSQLGASYEQYF. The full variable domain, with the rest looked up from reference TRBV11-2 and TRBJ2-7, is EAGVAQSPRYKIIEKRQSVAFWCNPISGHATLYWYQQILGQGPKLLIQFQNNGVVDDSQLPKDRFSAERLKGVDSTLKIQPAKLEDSAVYLCASSQLGASYEQYFGPGTRLTVT.

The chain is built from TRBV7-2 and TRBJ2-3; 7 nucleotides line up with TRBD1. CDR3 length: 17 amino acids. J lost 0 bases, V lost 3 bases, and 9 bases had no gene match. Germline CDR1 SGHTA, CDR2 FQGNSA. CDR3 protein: CASSFNPTGSSTDTQYF. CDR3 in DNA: TGTGCCAGCAGCTTTAACCCGACAGGGTCTAGCACAGATACGCAGTATTTT.